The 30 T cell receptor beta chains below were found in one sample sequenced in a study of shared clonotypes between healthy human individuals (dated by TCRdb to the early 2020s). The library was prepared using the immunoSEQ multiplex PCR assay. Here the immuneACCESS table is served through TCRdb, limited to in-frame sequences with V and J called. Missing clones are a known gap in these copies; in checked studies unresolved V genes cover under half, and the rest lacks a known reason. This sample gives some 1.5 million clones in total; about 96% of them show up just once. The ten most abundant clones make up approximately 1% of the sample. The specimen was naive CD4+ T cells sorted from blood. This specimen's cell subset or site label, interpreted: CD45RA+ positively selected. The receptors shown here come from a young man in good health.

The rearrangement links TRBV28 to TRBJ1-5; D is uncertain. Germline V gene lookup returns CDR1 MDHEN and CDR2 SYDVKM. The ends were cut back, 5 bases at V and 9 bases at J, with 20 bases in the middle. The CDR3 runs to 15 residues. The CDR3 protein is CASSPLGRKEGPQHF. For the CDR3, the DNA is TGTGCCAGCAGTCCCCTCGGCAGGAAAGAAGGGCCCCAGCATTTT.

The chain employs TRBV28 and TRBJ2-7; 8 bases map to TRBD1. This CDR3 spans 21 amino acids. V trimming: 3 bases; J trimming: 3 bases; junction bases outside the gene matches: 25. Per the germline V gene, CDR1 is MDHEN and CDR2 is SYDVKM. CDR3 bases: TGTGCCAGCAGTTTTAGTCTCAAAGGATGGATCCGGGACAGGAACGACTACGAGCAGTACTTC. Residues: CASSFSLKGWIRDRNDYEQYF.

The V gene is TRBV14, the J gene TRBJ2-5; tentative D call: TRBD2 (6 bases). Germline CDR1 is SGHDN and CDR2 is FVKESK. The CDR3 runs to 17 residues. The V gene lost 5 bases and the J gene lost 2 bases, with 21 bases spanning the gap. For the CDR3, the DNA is TGTGCCAGCAGCAGCAAGTCACGGGGGAGGTTTCAAGAGACCCAGTACTTC. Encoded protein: CASSSKSRGRFQETQYF.

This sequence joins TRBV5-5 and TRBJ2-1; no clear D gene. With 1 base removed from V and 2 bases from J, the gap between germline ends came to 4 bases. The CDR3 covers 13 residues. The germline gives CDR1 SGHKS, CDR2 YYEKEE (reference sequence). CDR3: CASSLTTYNEQFF. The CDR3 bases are TGTGCCAGCAGCTTGACTACCTACAATGAGCAGTTCTTC.

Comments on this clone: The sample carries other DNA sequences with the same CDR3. The CDR3 spells CASSRTGGFYEQYF. In DNA form, the CDR3 reads TGCGCCAGCAGTCGTACAGGGGGTTTCTACGAGCAGTACTTC. V usage is TRBV5-1 and J usage is TRBJ2-7; 8 bases line up with TRBD1. The CDR3 is made up of 14 amino acids. V shed 5 bases and J 3 bases; nucleotides not matched to a gene: 7. The germline gives CDR1 SGHRS, CDR2 YFSETQ.

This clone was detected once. The CDR3 DNA sequence: TGTGCCAGCAGCTTCCGGCTTAGTCGGAATCAGCCCCAGCATTTT. Encoded protein: CASSFRLSRNQPQHF. V usage is TRBV5-6 and J usage is TRBJ1-5; D unclear. CDR3 length: 15 residues. Germline V gene sequence: CDR1 SGHDT, CDR2 YYEEEE. V shed 2 bases and J shed 4 bases, with 13 bases lying between them. Supplemented by reference TRBV5-6 and TRBJ1-5, the full variable domain reads DAGVTQSPTHLIKTRGQQVTLRCSPKSGHDTVSWYQQALGQGPQFIFQYYEEEERQRGNFPDRFSGHQFPNYSSELNVNALLLGDSALYLCASSFRLSRNQPQHFGDGTRLSIL.

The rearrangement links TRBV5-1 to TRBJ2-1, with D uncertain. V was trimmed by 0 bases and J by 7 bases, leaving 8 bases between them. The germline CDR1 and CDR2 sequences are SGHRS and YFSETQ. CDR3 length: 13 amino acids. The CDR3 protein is CASSLVPGNEQFF. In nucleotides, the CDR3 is TGCGCCAGCAGCTTGGTGCCTGGGAATGAGCAGTTCTTC.

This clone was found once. This chain's CDR3 is CASSEAGQMNTEAFF. CDR3 sequence (DNA): TGTGCCAGCAGTGAAGCCGGACAGATGAACACTGAAGCTTTCTTT. The chain employs TRBV2 and TRBJ1-1; a weak D match, TRBD1 (6 bases). The germline V and J ends were trimmed by 0 bases and 0 bases, with 8 bases remaining between them. CDR3 size: 15 residues. Germline lookup yields CDR1 SNHLY and CDR2 FYNNEI.

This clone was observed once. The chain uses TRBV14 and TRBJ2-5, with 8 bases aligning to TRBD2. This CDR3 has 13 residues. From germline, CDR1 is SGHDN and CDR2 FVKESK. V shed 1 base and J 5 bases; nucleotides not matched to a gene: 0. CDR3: CASSQGTSETQYF. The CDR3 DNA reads TGTGCCAGCAGCCAAGGGACTAGCGAGACCCAGTACTTC. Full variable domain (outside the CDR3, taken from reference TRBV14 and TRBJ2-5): EAGVTQFPSHSVIEKGQTVTLRCDPISGHDNLYWYRRVMGKEIKFLLHFVKESKQDESGMPNNRFLAERTGGTYSTLKVQPAELEDSGVYFCASSQGTSETQYFGPGTRLLVL.

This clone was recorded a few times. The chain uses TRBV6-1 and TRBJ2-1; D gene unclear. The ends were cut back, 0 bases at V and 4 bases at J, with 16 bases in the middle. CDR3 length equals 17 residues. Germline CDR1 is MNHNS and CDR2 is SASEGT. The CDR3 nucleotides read TGTGCCAGCAGTGAAGCGCTTTTTCGTAGTAGGTACAATGAGCAGTTCTTC. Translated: CASSEALFRSRYNEQFF.

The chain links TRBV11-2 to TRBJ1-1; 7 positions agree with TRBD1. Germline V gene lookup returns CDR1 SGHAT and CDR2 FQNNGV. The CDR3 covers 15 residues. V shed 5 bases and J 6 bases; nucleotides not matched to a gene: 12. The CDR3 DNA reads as TGTGCCAGCAGCACAAAGGGACAGCCGACTTCTGAAGCTTTCTTT. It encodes CASSTKGQPTSEAFF.

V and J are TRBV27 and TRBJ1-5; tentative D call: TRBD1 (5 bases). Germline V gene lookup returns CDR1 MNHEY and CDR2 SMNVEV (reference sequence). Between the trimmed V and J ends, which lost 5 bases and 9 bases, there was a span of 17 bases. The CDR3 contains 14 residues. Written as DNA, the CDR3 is TGTGCCAGCAGTCCCTCGTTGGGGGGTTCGCCCCAGCATTTT. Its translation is CASSPSLGGSPQHF.

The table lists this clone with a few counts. In DNA, the CDR3 is TGTGCCAGCAGCCTCTGGGGGCGACAGGGGATGACTGAAGCTTTCTTT. This codes for CASSLWGRQGMTEAFF. The rearrangement joins TRBV5-4 to TRBJ1-1; TRBD1 agrees at 8 bases. The CDR3 loop spans 16 amino acids. Germline V lookup: CDR1 SGHNT, CDR2 YYREEE (reference sequence). The V gene end was trimmed by 4 bases and the J gene end by 5 bases; junction bases not matched to a gene: 13.

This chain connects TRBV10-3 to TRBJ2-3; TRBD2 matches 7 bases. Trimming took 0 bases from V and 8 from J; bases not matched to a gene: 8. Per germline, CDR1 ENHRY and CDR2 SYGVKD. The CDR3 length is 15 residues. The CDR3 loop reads CAISESSAGVGTQYF. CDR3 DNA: TGTGCCATCAGTGAGTCGTCGGCGGGAGTCGGTACGCAGTATTTT.

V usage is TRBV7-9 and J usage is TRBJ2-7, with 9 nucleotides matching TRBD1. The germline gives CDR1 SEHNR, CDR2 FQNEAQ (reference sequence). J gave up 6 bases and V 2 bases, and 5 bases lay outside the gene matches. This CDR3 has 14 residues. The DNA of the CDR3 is TGTGCCAGCAGCTTACCCCACAGGGGGCCCGAGCAGTACTTC. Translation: CASSLPHRGPEQYF.

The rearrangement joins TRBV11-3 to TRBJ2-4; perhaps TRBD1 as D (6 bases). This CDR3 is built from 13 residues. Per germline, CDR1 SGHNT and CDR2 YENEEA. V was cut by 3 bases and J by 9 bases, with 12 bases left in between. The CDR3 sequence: CASSFVSGAIQYF. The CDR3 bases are TGTGCCAGCAGCTTCGTGTCAGGGGCCATTCAGTACTTC.

DNA of the CDR3: TGTGCCATCAGTGAAGGGGGAGTCAATCAGCCCCAGCATTTT. Translation gives CAISEGGVNQPQHF. This sequence joins TRBV10-3 and TRBJ1-5, with D perhaps matching TRBD1 (6 bases). Germline CDR1 reads ENHRY; CDR2 reads SYGVKD. The CDR3 is made up of 14 amino acids. The V end was cut by 3 bases, the J end by 3 bases, with 9 bases between.

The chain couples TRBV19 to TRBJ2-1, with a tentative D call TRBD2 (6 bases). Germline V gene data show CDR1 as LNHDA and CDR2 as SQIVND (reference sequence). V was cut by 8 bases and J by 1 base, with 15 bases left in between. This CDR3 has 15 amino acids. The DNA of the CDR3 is TGTGCCAGTGACGGCGGGGCCGAGTCCTACAATGAGCAGTTCTTC. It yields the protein CASDGGAESYNEQFF.

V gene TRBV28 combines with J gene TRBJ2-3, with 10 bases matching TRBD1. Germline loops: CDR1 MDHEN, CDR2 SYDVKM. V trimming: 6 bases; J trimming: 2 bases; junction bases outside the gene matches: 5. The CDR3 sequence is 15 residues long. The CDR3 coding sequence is TGTGCCAGCAGATCGGGACAGGGGCACACAGATACGCAGTATTTT. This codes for CASRSGQGHTDTQYF.

The CDR3 loop is CSVQGKTRNTEAFF. CDR3 coding DNA: TGCAGCGTTCAGGGAAAAACCCGGAACACTGAAGCTTTCTTT. The rearrangement uses TRBV29-1 and TRBJ1-1, with D perhaps TRBD1 (5 bases). The CDR3 loop spans 14 amino acids. Trimming cost V 5 bases and J 1 base, with 14 bases left between them. Per germline, CDR1 SQVTM and CDR2 ANQGSEA. Filled out from reference TRBV29-1 and TRBJ1-1, the complete variable domain reads SAVISQKPSRDICQRGTSLTIQCQVDSQVTMMFWYRQQPGQSLTLIATANQGSEATYESGFVIDKFPISRPNLTFSTLTVSNMSPEDSSIYLCSVQGKTRNTEAFFGQGTRLTVV.

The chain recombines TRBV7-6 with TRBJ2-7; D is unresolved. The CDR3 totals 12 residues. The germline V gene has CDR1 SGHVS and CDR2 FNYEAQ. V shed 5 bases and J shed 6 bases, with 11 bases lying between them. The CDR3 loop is CASSVLVGEQYF. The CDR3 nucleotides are TGTGCCAGCAGCGTCCTAGTGGGCGAGCAGTACTTC.

The CDR3 is CASSGQGLEQFF. CDR3 bases: TGTGCCAGCAGCGGACAGGGTCTCGAGCAGTTCTTC. The gene calls are TRBV5-4 and TRBJ2-1, with 8 bases matching TRBD1. This CDR3 region has 12 residues. CDR1 SGHNT and CDR2 YYREEE come from the germline V gene (reference sequence). The J segment lost 10 bases and the V segment lost 4 bases, leaving 4 bases of the junction unmatched.

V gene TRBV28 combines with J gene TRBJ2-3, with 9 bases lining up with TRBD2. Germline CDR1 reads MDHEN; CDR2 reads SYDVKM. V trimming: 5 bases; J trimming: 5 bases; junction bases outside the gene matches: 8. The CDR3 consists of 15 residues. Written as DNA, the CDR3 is TGTGCCAGCAGTCTTAGCGGGAGAACTCGAGATACGCAGTATTTT. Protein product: CASSLSGRTRDTQYF. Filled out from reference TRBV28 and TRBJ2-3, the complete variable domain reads DVKVTQSSRYLVKRTGEKVFLECVQDMDHENMFWYRQDPGLGLRLIYFSYDVKMKEKGDIPEGYSVSREKKERFSLILESASTNQTSMYLCASSLSGRTRDTQYFGPGTRLTVL.

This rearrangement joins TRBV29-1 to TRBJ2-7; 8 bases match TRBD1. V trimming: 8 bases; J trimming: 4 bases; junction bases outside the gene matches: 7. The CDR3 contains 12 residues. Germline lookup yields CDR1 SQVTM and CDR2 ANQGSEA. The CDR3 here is CSTRTGTYEQYF. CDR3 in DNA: TGCAGCACCAGGACAGGGACTTACGAGCAGTACTTC.

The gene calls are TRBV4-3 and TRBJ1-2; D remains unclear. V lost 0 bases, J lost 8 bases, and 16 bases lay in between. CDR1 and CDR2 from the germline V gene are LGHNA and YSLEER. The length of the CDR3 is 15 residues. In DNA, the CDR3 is TGCGCCAGCAGCCAAGATCTGCACCCGGCGGGCGGCTACACCTTC. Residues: CASSQDLHPAGGYTF.

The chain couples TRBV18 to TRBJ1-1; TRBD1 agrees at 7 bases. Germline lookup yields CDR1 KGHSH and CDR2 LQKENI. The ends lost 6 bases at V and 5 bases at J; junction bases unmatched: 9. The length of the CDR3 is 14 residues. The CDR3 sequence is CASSPDRVLTEAFF. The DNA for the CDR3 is TGTGCCAGCTCTCCTGACAGGGTATTAACTGAAGCTTTCTTT.

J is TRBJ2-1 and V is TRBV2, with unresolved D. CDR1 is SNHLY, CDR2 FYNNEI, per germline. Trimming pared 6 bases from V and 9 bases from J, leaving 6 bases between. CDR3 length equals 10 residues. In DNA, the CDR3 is TGTGCCAGCAGGGTCGGTGAGCAGTTCTTC. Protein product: CASRVGEQFF.

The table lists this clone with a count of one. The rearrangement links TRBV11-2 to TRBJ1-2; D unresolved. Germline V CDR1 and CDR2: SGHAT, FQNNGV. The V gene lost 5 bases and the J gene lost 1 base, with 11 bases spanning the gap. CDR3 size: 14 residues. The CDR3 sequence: CASSPNGFNYGYTF. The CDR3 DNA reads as TGTGCCAGCAGCCCTAATGGGTTTAACTATGGCTACACCTTC.

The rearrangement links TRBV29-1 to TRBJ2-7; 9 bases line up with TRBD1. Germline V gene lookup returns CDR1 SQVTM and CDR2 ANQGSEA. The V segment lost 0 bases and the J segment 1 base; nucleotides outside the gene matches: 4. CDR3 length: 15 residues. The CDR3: CSVEERTGASYEQYF. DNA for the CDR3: TGCAGCGTTGAAGAGAGGACAGGGGCATCCTACGAGCAGTACTTC.

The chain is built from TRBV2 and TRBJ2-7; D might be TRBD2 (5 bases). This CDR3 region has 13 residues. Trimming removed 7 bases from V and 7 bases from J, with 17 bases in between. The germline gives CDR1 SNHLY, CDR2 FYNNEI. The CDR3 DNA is TGTGCCAGCAACTCGGACGGCCCGGGAGAGCAGTACTTC. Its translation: CASNSDGPGEQYF. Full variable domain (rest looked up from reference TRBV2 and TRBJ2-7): EPEVTQTPSHQVTQMGQEVILRCVPISNHLYFYWYRQILGQKVEFLVSFYNNEISEKSEIFDDQFSVERPDGSNFTLKIRSTKLEDSAMYFCASNSDGPGEQYFGPGTRLTVT.